This T cell receptor (beta chain) was documented in a study of long-term antiretroviral therapy in people with HIV. About this clone: The antigen is undetermined.

Germline-derived CDR1 and CDR2 are MNHEY and SVGAGI. With 3 bases clipped from V and 5 bases from J, the junction kept 9 bases outside the gene matches. This CDR3 contains 16 residues. Findings and limits, study-wide: All time points showed a repertoire dominated by clones expanded before ART.

Sequencing used immunoSEQ v3.0 at survey level. The repertoire was sequenced with immunoSEQ multiplex PCR; TCRdb's copy has only in-frame clones and lacks some. This repertoire shows tens of thousands of clones, 88% found once; its top ten account for under 5.5%. The sample here was unsorted PBMCs, taken more than 4.3 years after starting antiretroviral therapy. The genes are TRBV6-5 and TRBJ2-2, with TRBD1 matching over 7 bases. The TCR was taken from a man younger than 45 with HIV. The chain's CDR3 is CASSYLTGWMTGELFF. The DNA of the CDR3 is TGTGCCAGCAGTTATCTGACAGGGTGGATGACCGGGGAGCTGTTTTTT.